This section outlines one T cell receptor beta chain sequence together with its context. The table lists this clone with many counts. Its target antigen remains unknown. No much larger clone exists at a distance of one base, and base qualities are not known. These data are taken from a study of blood T cell repertoires in COVID-19 (TCRdb year 2020). With regard to the full study: Samples from collaborators originated in the United States, Italy and Spain and spanned both the acute and convalescent phases of COVID-19. Subjects who had been exposed to COVID-19, were actively infected with it, or had recovered from it provided the deeply sampled blood TCRbeta repertoires that made up the dataset. Samples were obtained from the ongoing ImmuneRACE study (first 160 participants) and from about 1,300 subjects provided by 6 global collaborators. Sample metadata almost always included a de-identified subject ID, COVID-19 status, age in years and sex. The material from the prospective study consisted of cDNA or gDNA derived from T cells, B-cell-depleted T cells, or PBMCs. Where available, HLA class I and class II types were obtained from metadata supplied by the sample provider rather than from assay-based typing. The repertoires were released in a freely available public database meant as a resource for research on the immune response to SARS-CoV-2. The research as a whole found: The quantity of clinical and demographic metadata differed by source and by participant and was supplied without curation.

Inclusive of the bounding cysteine and phenylalanine, the CDR3 is 14 residues long. The DNA shown is the 42-base CDR3, in frame from base 1. The germline V gene sets CDR1 to SGHAT and CDR2 to FQNNGV. The germline V and J ends show losses of 5 bases and 10 bases respectively, and no gene match explains 9 bases of the junction. Whole blood was collected in K2EDTA tubes by collaborating institutions according to the institutions' own protocols. Collaborator samples were shipped for TCRbeta analysis as frozen whole blood, isolated PBMCs, or DNA extracted from either sample type. TCRbeta CDR3 regions were amplified from genomic DNA using the immunoSEQ Assay, a bias-controlled multiplex PCR. As for how the authors treated the data: The number of nucleated cells in each sample was estimated from the amplification of reference gene primers within the assay. To quantify the absolute abundance of each unique TCRbeta CDR3 rearrangement, sequence reads were collapsed and filtered. For each sample, productive Simpson clonality was calculated by taking the square root of Simpson's diversity index across productive rearrangements. Not all clones reach the TCRdb copy of this immuneACCESS table, which keeps in-frame sequences only. Checked studies attribute under half of the gap to unresolved V genes and leave the rest unexplained. The V and J calls and clone size come from that table; D and trimming were worked out from the DNA. The sample table shows around 190,000 clones, and about 80% are seen once. Of the sample, 6% to 8.5% is held by the ten largest clones.

Input material: peripheral blood. The sequence joins TRBV11-2 to TRBJ1-1; TRBD1 lines up with 11 middle nucleotides. This clonotype was sampled from a man aged 60 to 69 with acute or convalescent COVID-19. The CDR3 is CASSDGQGAYSAFF. The nucleotide sequence is given as TGTGCCAGCAGCGATGGACAGGGGGCTTATTCAGCTTTCTTT.